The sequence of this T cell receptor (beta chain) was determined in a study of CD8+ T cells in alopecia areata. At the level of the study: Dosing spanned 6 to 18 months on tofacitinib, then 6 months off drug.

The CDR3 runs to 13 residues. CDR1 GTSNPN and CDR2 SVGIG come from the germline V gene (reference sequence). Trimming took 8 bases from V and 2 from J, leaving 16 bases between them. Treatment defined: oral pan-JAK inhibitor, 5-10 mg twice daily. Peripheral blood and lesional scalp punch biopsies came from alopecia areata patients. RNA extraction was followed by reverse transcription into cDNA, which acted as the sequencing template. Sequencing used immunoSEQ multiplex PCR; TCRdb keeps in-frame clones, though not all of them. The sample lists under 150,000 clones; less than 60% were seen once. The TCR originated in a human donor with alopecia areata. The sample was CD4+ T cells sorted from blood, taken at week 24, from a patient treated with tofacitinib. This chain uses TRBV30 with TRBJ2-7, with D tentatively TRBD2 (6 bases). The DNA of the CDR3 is TGTGCCCATCGTGCGGGGTCAGCCTACGAGCAGTACTTC. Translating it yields CAHRAGSAYEQYF.